Presented here are 15 T cell receptor beta chains from one specimen sequenced in a study of lymphopenia after photon versus proton radiotherapy. Sequencing was performed with immunoSEQ multiplex PCR; in TCRdb, only in-frame clones are kept and a portion is missing. The table has tens of thousands of clones, about nine tenths seen once. Sequenced here: peripheral blood, sampled from a patient treated with proton-based radiotherapy. These receptors were taken from a man at least 80 years old with esophageal cancer.

V gene TRBV10-1 combines with J gene TRBJ2-1; TRBD1 aligns across 7 bases. With V trimmed by 3 bases and J by 10 bases, 12 bases remained unmatched. CDR3 length: 15 amino acids. Germline CDR1 is WNHNN and CDR2 is SYGVQD (reference sequence). The CDR3 reads CASSEGGQPWQEQFF. CDR3 DNA sequence: TGCGCCAGCAGTGAAGGGGGACAGCCCTGGCAGGAGCAGTTCTTC.

The genes are TRBV30 and TRBJ2-3; 9 bases line up with TRBD1. CDR1 and CDR2 (germline): GTSNPN, SVGIG (reference sequence). Trimming removed 5 bases from V and 8 bases from J; junction bases left unmatched: 11. The CDR3 runs to 14 residues. The CDR3 DNA reads TGTGCCTGGGAAACAGGGGGCTATGGTAGTACGCAGTATTTT. Its translation is CAWETGGYGSTQYF.

The chain carries TRBV14 and TRBJ1-2; D is undetermined. Per germline, CDR1 SGHDN and CDR2 FVKESK. V was cut by 1 base and J by 1 base, with 10 bases left in between. The CDR3 is 15 residues long. This chain's CDR3 is CASSQGHFGNYGYTF. For the CDR3, the DNA is TGTGCCAGCAGCCAAGGGCACTTCGGTAACTATGGCTACACCTTC.

This rearrangement joins TRBV5-6 to TRBJ1-3; perhaps TRBD1 as D (6 bases). Per germline, CDR1 SGHDT and CDR2 YYEEEE. Trimming removed 6 bases at V and 2 bases at J, with 18 bases between. This CDR3 spans 16 amino acids. The CDR3 region has the DNA TGTGCCAGCACCGCCGGCACAGGGCTACCTGGAAACACCATATATTTT. This sequence encodes CASTAGTGLPGNTIYF.

The genes are TRBV11-2 and TRBJ1-5; 8 bases fit TRBD1. In germline, CDR1 is SGHAT, CDR2 FQNNGV. This CDR3 is 15 amino acids long. The trim removed 0 bases at V and 7 bases at J, leaving 5 bases unmatched. CDR3 amino acids: CASSLETGERQPQHF. The CDR3 DNA reads TGTGCCAGCAGCTTAGAGACAGGGGAAAGGCAGCCCCAGCATTTT.

The chain has TRBV6-1 and TRBJ2-2; no reliable D call. Germline CDR1 and CDR2: MNHNS and SASEGT. The CDR3 length is 11 residues. The V gene lost 7 bases and the J gene lost 6 bases, with 6 bases spanning the gap. CDR3 bases: TGTGCCAGCATTTACGCCGGGGAGCTGTTTTTT. This sequence encodes CASIYAGELFF.

For this clone: One junction end does not reproduce the germline sequence, and a read error may be involved. The rearrangement joins TRBV30 to TRBJ1-5; tentative D call: TRBD1 (5 bases). The CDR3 is 12 residues long. From germline, CDR1 is GTSNPN and CDR2 SVGIG (reference sequence). The CDR3 coding sequence is TGTGCCGGGAGCGACAGTAATCAGCCCCAGCATTTT. The encoded protein is CAGSDSNQPQHF.

The chain uses TRBV7-2 and TRBJ2-1, with D perhaps TRBD2 (7 bases). The length of the CDR3 is 17 residues. The germline CDR1 and CDR2 sequences are SGHTA and FQGNSA. V was clipped by 3 bases and J by 10 bases, with 25 bases between them. The CDR3 loop reads CASSFPLGGRALDEQFF. The CDR3 DNA sequence: TGTGCCAGCAGCTTCCCCCTAGGGGGGAGGGCCCTGGACGAGCAGTTCTTC. Using reference TRBV7-2 and TRBJ2-1 for the parts outside the CDR3, the full variable domain is GAGVSQSPSNKVTEKGKDVELRCDPISGHTALYWYRQSLGQGLEFLIYFQGNSAPDKSGLPSDRFSAERTGGSVSTLTIQRTQQEDSAVYLCASSFPLGGRALDEQFFGPGTRLTVL.

J is TRBJ2-7 and V is TRBV7-2, with 14 bases identical to TRBD2. The CDR3 length is 15 residues. Losses at the gene ends were 5 bases for V and 4 bases for J; bases not matched to a gene: 4. CDR1 is SGHTA, CDR2 FQGNSA, per germline. The CDR3 DNA reads TGTGCCAGCAGCCCCGGGACTAGCGGGAGTTACGAGCAGTACTTC. Amino acid sequence: CASSPGTSGSYEQYF.

J is TRBJ1-3 and V is TRBV6-1, with 7 bases identical to TRBD1. This CDR3 is 14 amino acids long. V lost 6 bases and J lost 4; bases outside the gene matches: 6. CDR1 and CDR2 (germline): MNHNS, SASEGT. CDR3 nucleotides: TGTGCCAGCAGGCCGGACAGGAGCGGAAACACCATATATTTT. Its translation: CASRPDRSGNTIYF.

This clone was counted between two and nine times. The chain has TRBV7-8 and TRBJ1-3; D gene uncertain. Trimming removed 1 base from V and 4 bases from J, with 11 bases in between. This CDR3 spans 15 amino acids. The V gene's germline CDR1 is SGHVS and CDR2 FQNEAQ. DNA for the CDR3: TGTGCCAGCAGCTTAGATAGAGTAGGAGGAAACACCATATATTTT. As protein: CASSLDRVGGNTIYF.

This clone was picked up a small number of times. The chain combines TRBV4-3 with TRBJ1-5; D not resolved. Trimming took 0 bases from V and 5 from J, leaving 5 bases between them. The CDR3 extends over 13 amino acids. CDR1 is LGHNA and CDR2 is YSLEER in the germline V gene. In nucleotides, the CDR3 is TGCGCCAGCAGCCAAGATCCGTATCAGCCCCAGCATTTT. Translated: CASSQDPYQPQHF.

The chain links TRBV2 to TRBJ2-2, with 14 nucleotides matching TRBD2. Looked up from germline, CDR1 is SNHLY and CDR2 is FYNNEI. J gave up 12 bases and V 8 bases, and 8 bases lay outside the gene matches. This CDR3 is 14 amino acids long. The CDR3 protein is CASGGTSGSAKLFF. CDR3 nucleotides: TGTGCCAGCGGAGGGACTAGCGGGAGCGCTAAGCTGTTTTTT.

The CDR3 sequence: CASSESRAGDEQFF. For the CDR3, the DNA is TGTGCCAGCAGTGAATCGCGGGCTGGCGATGAGCAGTTCTTC. The rearrangement uses TRBV6-1 and TRBJ2-1; D might be TRBD2 (5 bases). Germline V lookup: CDR1 MNHNS, CDR2 SASEGT. V lost 2 bases, J lost 8 bases, and 13 bases lay in between. CDR3 length: 14 amino acids.

V usage is TRBV25-1 and J usage is TRBJ1-4; the D is unclear. The germline V gene encodes CDR1 MGHDK and CDR2 SYGVNS. The CDR3 loop spans 15 amino acids. Trimming pared 1 base from V and 4 bases from J, leaving 10 bases between. This CDR3 is CASSEFGRGNEKLFF. DNA for the CDR3: TGTGCCAGCAGTGAATTTGGGAGAGGTAATGAAAAACTGTTTTTT.